This TCR beta chain was documented in a study of control samples from healthy donors and cancer patients. The repertoire was sequenced with immunoSEQ multiplex PCR; TCRdb's copy has only in-frame clones and lacks some. The sample includes some 130,000 clones, 90% seen only once; the top ten take about 2.3%. The V segment lost 6 bases and the J segment 8 bases; nucleotides outside the gene matches: 4. Germline V gene data show CDR1 as KGHSH and CDR2 as LQKENI. This CDR3 contains 12 residues. The material sequenced was blood. V and J are TRBV18 and TRBJ1-2, with TRBD1 matching 9 bases. The TCR was taken from a middle-aged man in good health. CDR3 DNA: TGTGCCAGCTCCGGGACAGGGTTCGGCTACACCTTC. Protein: CASSGTGFGYTF.